This TCR beta chain was documented in a study of OX40 agonist ivuxolimab in advanced cancers. Overall study: Partial responses were seen in three patients, one with hepatocellular carcinoma and two with cutaneous melanoma. Overall study results and limits: Expanded clones belonging to CD8+ T cells outnumbered, on average, those of CD4+. CD4+ and CD8+ blood T cells expanded clonally by week 6 at 0.1 to 3.0 mg/kg.

Concerning this clone itself: Its antigen is unidentified. Given the absence of the conserved phenylalanine or tryptophan at the CDR3 end, a read error is likely.

The method was immunoSEQ multiplex PCR; TCRdb's version includes in-frame clones alone and lacks a portion of them. Among 76,000 or so clones listed, around nine tenths were seen once. V lost 3 bases and J lost 7, with 7 bases in between. CDR3 length: 11 residues. Germline V lookup: CDR1 KGHSH, CDR2 LQKENI. Sequenced material: CD4+ or CD8+ T cells sorted from blood, taken in a trial of the OX40 agonist ivuxolimab. The chain uses TRBV18 and TRBJ2-7; D uncertain. This clonotype was obtained from an adult with an advanced solid tumor such as melanoma, head and neck, liver or kidney cancer. The CDR3 is CASSPPREQYS. In DNA, the CDR3 is TGTGCCAGCTCACCGCCTAGGGAGCAGTACTCC.